The subject of this entry is one TCR beta chain. At least ten counts were recorded for this clonotype. The antigen this receptor binds is unknown. No quality values exist for individual bases; no much larger clone is one base distant. The entry originates in a study of T cells in Graves' hyperthyroidism and ophthalmopathy (dated by TCRdb to between 2019 and 2020). With regard to the full study: Peripheral blood was collected at initial diagnosis, before any treatment. To identify distinguishing TCR V-J signatures, a discovery cohort of 100 patients was used, comprising under 45 with Graves' ophthalmopathy and under 60 with stable Graves' hyperthyroidism. Prospective prediction of ophthalmopathy was tested in an independent validation cohort consisting of 18 hyperthyroidism patients and 15 or so patients who later progressed to ophthalmopathy. The approximately 90 discovery patients were randomly split 7:3 into training and test sets. In several Graves' hyperthyroidism patients, the study also compared T-cell repertoires from thyroid tissue with T-cell repertoires from blood. After sampling, hyperthyroidism patients received methimazole starting at 30 mg daily, and ophthalmopathy patients received high-dose intravenous methylprednisolone. TCR Vbeta CDR3 sequencing of 135 peripheral blood samples (roughly 41 ophthalmopathy, some 75 hyperthyroidism and some 17 progressor patients) is reported in the paper.

Graves' hyperthyroidism was defined as stable when no progression to ophthalmopathy occurred over 18 months of follow-up. Hyperthyroidism patients were newly diagnosed, had a disease duration of under 2 months, and were aged 18 to 65 years. Any patient with an uncontrolled infection, another autoimmune disease, pregnancy or lactation was excluded. Diagnoses were based on clinical symptoms, serum thyroxine and TRAb, thyroid ultrasound and orbital computed tomography. Ficoll-Paque density gradient centrifugation was used to isolate PBMCs from around 10 ml of fresh peripheral blood. Total RNA was extracted using Trizol reagent, and RNA quality was assessed on an Agilent 2100 Bioanalyzer. V loses 8 bases, J loses 4 bases, and the germline ends lie 17 bases apart. Reading the germline V gene (reference sequence) gives CDR1 GTSNPN and CDR2 SVGIG. The CDR3 starts with the cysteine, ends with the phenylalanine, and has 14 residues. CDR3 DNA only is kept here, 42 bases in frame from base 1.

What the authors observed across the whole study: Most expanded thyroid clonotypes (frequency above 0.001) were also detected in blood, a finding suggesting that blood repertoires may reflect thyroid immune responses. A model built on a 13 V-J signature distinguished ophthalmopathy from stable hyperthyroidism, reaching around 87% sensitivity and about 81% specificity in cross-validation and 80%/75% in testing. Sample size was not statistically predetermined, and blinding of investigators to group allocation was not performed. During validation, the model predicted progression to ophthalmopathy a median of approximately six months ahead of onset, with more than 60% sensitivity and 72% to 80% specificity.

Amplification of TCR beta CDR3 regions was carried out from RNA transcripts. The TCR CDR3 was subjected to a first round of RT-PCR using the HTBI primer set and the Qiagen OneStep RT-PCR kit. Libraries were constructed in a second round of multiplex PCR, after which size selection and purification were carried out. Paired-end sequencing of the libraries was performed with 100 bp reads on an Illumina HiSeq2000. Per the original workflow: Raw data were processed with SOAPnuke, discarding reads with adapters, uncalled bases, mean Phred below 15, or no exact constant-primer or identifier match. COPE v1.2.5 was used to merge the high-quality paired reads, and each unique nucleotide sequence was defined as a clonotype. MiTCR v1.1 was used to align clonotypes to the IMGT TRBV, TRBD and TRBJ reference segments. The analysis included only V-J combinations with a frequency above 0.0001, which together covered about 99% of the repertoires. A TCS score was defined as the ratio between F50 (clonal expansion) and ExV (chaos), using BLOSUM62-based TCRdist between CDR3 peptides within each V-J. Welch's t-statistics and random forest reduced 500 to 650 V-J features to some 14, which were used in a naive Bayes classifier (R e1071). The public reads were run again by TCRdb, first through fastp at Q25 and then through MiXCR, and only productive beta chains were kept. Entries that share a CDR3 protein sequence are merged under the most common genes and DNA. The V and J calls shown here were made by TCRdb, not taken from the authors' results. This sample lists approximately 700,000 distinct CDR3 sequences; around 17% were detected once. The ten largest clonotypes hold 8.4% of the sample.

The specimen sequenced was blood. The sequence links TRBV30 to TRBJ2-2; the D region may be TRBD1 or TRBD2, each matching 5 bases equally. The TCR was taken from a man aged 18 to 29 with Graves' hyperthyroidism. The base sequence is TGTGCCCTGAGGGTGGGGGATCTCACCGGGGAGCTGTTTTTT. The encoded protein is CALRVGDLTGELFF.